Following are 15 T cell receptor beta chains from one sample sequenced in a study of cytomegalovirus exposure and HLA in healthy donors. PCR employed 60 Vbeta and 13 Jbeta primers. Produced via immunoSEQ multiplex PCR; TCRdb's table is partial and in-frame only. The sample yields more than 80,000 clones, around 67% seen once. The specimen was PBMCs. These receptors were taken from a human donor in good health.

This clone was picked up one time. The chain joins TRBV5-6 to TRBJ2-1; D possibly corresponds to TRBD1 (5 bases). The CDR3 covers 14 residues. V was trimmed by 3 bases and J by 10 bases, leaving 17 bases between them. Germline V gene data show CDR1 as SGHDT and CDR2 as YYEEEE. In DNA, the CDR3 is TGTGCCAGCAGCTCCGACAGAGGATTGGGCGAGCAGTTCTTC. This codes for CASSSDRGLGEQFF.

In this sample, this clone turned up a few times. The V gene is TRBV5-4, the J gene TRBJ2-3; TRBD1 aligns across 7 bases. The CDR3 extends over 15 amino acids. Germline V lookup: CDR1 SGHNT, CDR2 YYREEE (reference sequence). V dropped 6 bases and J dropped 7; count of bases not matched to a gene: 14. The CDR3 bases are TGTGCCAGCAACCCGCCGGGACAGATCTTGAATACGCAGTATTTT. Its protein product is CASNPPGQILNTQYF.

The rearrangement links TRBV11-3 to TRBJ2-4; weak D call: TRBD1 (6 bases). Germline-derived CDR1 and CDR2 are SGHNT and YENEEA. The CDR3 is 15 residues long. V shed 5 bases and J shed 6 bases, with 17 bases lying between them. This chain's CDR3 is CASSLGQIDGNIQYF. CDR3 coding DNA: TGTGCCAGCAGCCTAGGACAGATAGATGGAAACATTCAGTACTTC.

The chain combines TRBV4-2 with TRBJ2-5, with 15 positions matching TRBD2. Germline values: CDR1 LGHNA, CDR2 YNFKEQ. The length of the CDR3 is 18 residues. V dropped 0 bases and J dropped 6; count of bases not matched to a gene: 8. CDR3 sequence: CASSQEGLAGGHSQTQYF. Written as DNA, the CDR3 is TGTGCCAGCAGCCAAGAGGGACTAGCGGGGGGCCATTCGCAGACCCAGTACTTC.

This chain joins TRBV18 and TRBJ2-7; 7 bases map to TRBD1. Germline values: CDR1 KGHSH, CDR2 LQKENI. J lost 4 bases, V lost 4 bases, and 7 bases had no gene match. The CDR3 has 14 residues. The CDR3 region is CASSLRWDRYEQYF. The CDR3 DNA is TGTGCCAGCTCACTACGTTGGGACAGATACGAGCAGTACTTC.

This chain connects TRBV10-3 to TRBJ2-5; D may be TRBD2 (5 bases). Germline V gives CDR1 ENHRY, CDR2 SYGVKD. The CDR3 contains 14 residues. V lost 10 bases and J 1 base, leaving 16 bases between the germline ends. CDR3 sequence reads: CATQSEAAQETQYF. CDR3 nucleotides: TGTGCCACCCAGTCAGAAGCGGCCCAAGAGACCCAGTACTTC.

The chain recombines TRBV6-6 with TRBJ1-3, with 10 bases identical to TRBD1. Germline V gives CDR1 MNHNY, CDR2 SVGAGI (reference sequence). The CDR3 is 16 residues long. V shed 6 bases, J shed 0 bases, and the junction held 5 bases outside the gene matches. Written as DNA, the CDR3 is TGTGCCAGCAGGGGGACAGGGGTTATCTCTGGAAACACCATATATTTT. Amino acids: CASRGTGVISGNTIYF.

The gene calls are TRBV10-3 and TRBJ1-1; D unclear. Germline V CDR1 and CDR2: ENHRY, SYGVKD. The CDR3 totals 13 residues. Trimming shortened V by 2 bases and J by 7 bases, and 11 bases separated the two germline ends. CDR3 DNA sequence: TGTGCCATCAGTGAGACGGGTGGCAGTGAAGCTTTCTTT. This gives the protein CAISETGGSEAFF.

This clone has a handful of counts. The CDR3 nucleotides read TGTGCCAGCAGTAACACCGGGACAACAGGCTACACCTTC. This gives the protein CASSNTGTTGYTF. The chain employs TRBV6-1 and TRBJ1-2, with D possibly TRBD1 on 6 matching bases. The CDR3 has 13 amino acids. Trimming removed 5 bases from V and 8 bases from J, with 15 bases in between. Per germline, CDR1 MNHNS and CDR2 SASEGT.

This chain connects TRBV14 to TRBJ2-3; 8 bases align to TRBD2. Germline CDR1 SGHDN, CDR2 FVKESK. The V segment lost 6 bases and the J segment 7 bases; nucleotides outside the gene matches: 6. This CDR3 has 13 residues. For the CDR3, the DNA is TGTGCCAGCAGGCCGGGAGGGTCGCATACGCAGTATTTT. Encoded protein: CASRPGGSHTQYF.

The V gene is TRBV2, the J gene TRBJ1-5, with a weak D call TRBD1 (6 bases). V was cut by 4 bases and J by 3 bases, with 13 bases left in between. This CDR3 contains 15 residues. Germline loops: CDR1 SNHLY, CDR2 FYNNEI. CDR3 sequence: CASSAEGHPNQPQHF. The CDR3 DNA is TGTGCCAGCAGTGCTGAGGGACATCCCAATCAGCCCCAGCATTTT.

Only a few counts were recorded for this clone. The genes are TRBV2 and TRBJ1-4, with 7 bases aligning to TRBD1. Germline-derived CDR1 and CDR2 are SNHLY and FYNNEI. The CDR3 covers 15 residues. V shed 3 bases, J shed 8 bases, and the junction held 9 bases outside the gene matches. The CDR3 DNA sequence: TGTGCCAGCAGTGAGTCGACAGGGTTCGAAGAAAAACTGTTTTTT. Amino acid sequence: CASSESTGFEEKLFF.

This clone was seen only a few times. The chain uses TRBV5-6 and TRBJ1-2; TRBD1 matches at 8 bases. Germline assignment: CDR1 SGHDT and CDR2 YYEEEE. This CDR3 is 18 amino acids long. The V gene end was trimmed by 3 bases and the J gene end by 1 base; junction bases not matched to a gene: 14. The CDR3 is CASSSESRQGRINYGYTF. CDR3 bases: TGTGCCAGCAGCTCCGAAAGCAGACAGGGGCGCATTAACTATGGCTACACCTTC.

The chain joins TRBV5-1 to TRBJ2-2, with D unresolved. CDR1 SGHRS and CDR2 YFSETQ come from the germline V gene. V was trimmed by 2 bases and J by 0 bases, leaving 11 bases between them. The CDR3 contains 16 residues. Here the CDR3 DNA reads TGCGCCAGCAGCTTTAATTCGCAGGCGAACACCGGGGAGCTGTTTTTT. Residues: CASSFNSQANTGELFF.

J is TRBJ1-6 and V is TRBV7-2; 7 positions agree with TRBD1. Germline CDR1 SGHTA, CDR2 FQGNSA. V gave up 5 bases and J gave up 7 bases; unmatched junction bases: 5. This CDR3 is 14 amino acids long. CDR3 protein: CASSPRGQNSPLHF. The CDR3 nucleotides are TGTGCCAGCAGCCCACGGGGACAGAATTCACCCCTCCACTTT.